This T cell receptor beta chain originates from a study of early T cells in non-severe SARS-CoV-2 infection. About the research overall: It was bulk RNA from unsorted whole blood that was sequenced, and the chains were unpaired. Study-wide findings and caveats: CD4 and private specificities were missed by VDJdb matching, which favored anti-spike CD8 responses.

The junction had 4 bases not matched to a gene; V was cut back by 3 bases and J by 4 bases. CDR3 length: 15 amino acids. Germline assignment: CDR1 SGHTA and CDR2 FQGTGA. This clonotype appeared a few times. Its specificity is unknown. Individual cDNA molecules carried attached unique molecular identifiers. TCRdb itself ran the 5' RACE reads through MiXCR, one entry per CDR3 protein. The data contain tens of thousands of distinct CDR3 sequences, roughly 3.5% of them singletons. The J gene is TRBJ2-2, the V gene TRBV7-3; 8 bases map to TRBD1. This receptor was taken from an adult who was a healthcare worker with PCR-confirmed SARS-CoV-2 infection or an uninfected control (not recorded which). What was sequenced was whole blood. Written as DNA, the CDR3 is TGTGCCAGCAGCTTCTCAGGGGGCCGCACCGGGGAGCTGTTTTTT. The encoded protein is CASSFSGGRTGELFF.